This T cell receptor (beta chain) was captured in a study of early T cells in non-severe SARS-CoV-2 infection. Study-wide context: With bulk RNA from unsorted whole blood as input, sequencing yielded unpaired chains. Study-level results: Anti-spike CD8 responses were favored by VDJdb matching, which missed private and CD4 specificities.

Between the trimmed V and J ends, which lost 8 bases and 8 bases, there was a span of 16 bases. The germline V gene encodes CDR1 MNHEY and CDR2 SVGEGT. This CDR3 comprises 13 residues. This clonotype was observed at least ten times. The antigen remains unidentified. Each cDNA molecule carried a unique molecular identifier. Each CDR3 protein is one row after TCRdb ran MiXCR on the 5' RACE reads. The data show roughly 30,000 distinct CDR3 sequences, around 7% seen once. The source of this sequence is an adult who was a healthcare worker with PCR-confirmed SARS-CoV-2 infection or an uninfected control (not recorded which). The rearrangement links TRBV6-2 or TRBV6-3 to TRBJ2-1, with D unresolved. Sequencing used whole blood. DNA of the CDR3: TGTGCCAGCGAGAACTATGCAAGCCATGAGCAGTTCTTC. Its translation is CASENYASHEQFF.